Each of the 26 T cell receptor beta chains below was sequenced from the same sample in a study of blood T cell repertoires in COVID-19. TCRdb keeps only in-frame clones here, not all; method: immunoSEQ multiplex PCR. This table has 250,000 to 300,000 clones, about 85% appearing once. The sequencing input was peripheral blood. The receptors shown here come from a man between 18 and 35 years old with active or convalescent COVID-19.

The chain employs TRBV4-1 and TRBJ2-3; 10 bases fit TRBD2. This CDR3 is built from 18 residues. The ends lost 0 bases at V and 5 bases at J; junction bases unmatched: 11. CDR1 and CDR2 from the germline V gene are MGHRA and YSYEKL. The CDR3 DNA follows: TGCGCCAGCAGCCAAGAGAGGGGGAGCGGGGGGGCTGGAGATACGCAGTATTTT. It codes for CASSQERGSGGAGDTQYF.

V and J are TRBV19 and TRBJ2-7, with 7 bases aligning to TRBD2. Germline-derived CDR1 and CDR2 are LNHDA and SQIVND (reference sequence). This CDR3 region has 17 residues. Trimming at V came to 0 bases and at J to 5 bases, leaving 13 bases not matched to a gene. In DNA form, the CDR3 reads TGTGCCAGTAGTATAGATGTCGGGTCGACTAGCCGCGACGAGCAGTACTTC. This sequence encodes CASSIDVGSTSRDEQYF.

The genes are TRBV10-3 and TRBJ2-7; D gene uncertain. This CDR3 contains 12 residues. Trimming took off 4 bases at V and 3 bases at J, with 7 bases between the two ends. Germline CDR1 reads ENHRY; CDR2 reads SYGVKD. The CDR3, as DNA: TGTGCCATCAGTGTTGAGAGCTACGAGCAGTACTTC. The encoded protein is CAISVESYEQYF.

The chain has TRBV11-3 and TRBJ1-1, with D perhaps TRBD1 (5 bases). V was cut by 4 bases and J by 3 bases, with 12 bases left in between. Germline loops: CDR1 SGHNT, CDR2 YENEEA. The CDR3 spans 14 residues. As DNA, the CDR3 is TGTGCCAGCAGCTCAGGGTTTGTTGACACTGAAGCTTTCTTT. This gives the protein CASSSGFVDTEAFF.

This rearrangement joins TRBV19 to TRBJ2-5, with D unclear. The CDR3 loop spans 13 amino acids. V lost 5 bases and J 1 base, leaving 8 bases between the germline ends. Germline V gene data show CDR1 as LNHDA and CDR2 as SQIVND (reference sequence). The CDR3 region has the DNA TGTGCCAGTAGTGGTCCAGTCCAAGAGACCCAGTACTTC. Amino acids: CASSGPVQETQYF.

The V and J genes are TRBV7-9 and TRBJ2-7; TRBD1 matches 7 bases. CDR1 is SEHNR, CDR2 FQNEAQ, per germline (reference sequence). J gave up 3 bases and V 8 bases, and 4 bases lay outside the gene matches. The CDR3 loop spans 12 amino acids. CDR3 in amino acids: CASGAGGYEQYF. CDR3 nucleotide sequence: TGTGCCAGCGGGGCAGGGGGCTACGAGCAGTACTTC.

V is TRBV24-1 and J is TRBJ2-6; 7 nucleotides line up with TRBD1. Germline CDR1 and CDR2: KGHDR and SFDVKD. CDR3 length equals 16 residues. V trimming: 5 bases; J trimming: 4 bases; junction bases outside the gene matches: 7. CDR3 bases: TGTGCCACCAGTGGGATACAGGGGAAAGGGGCCAACGTCCTGACTTTC. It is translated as CATSGIQGKGANVLTF.

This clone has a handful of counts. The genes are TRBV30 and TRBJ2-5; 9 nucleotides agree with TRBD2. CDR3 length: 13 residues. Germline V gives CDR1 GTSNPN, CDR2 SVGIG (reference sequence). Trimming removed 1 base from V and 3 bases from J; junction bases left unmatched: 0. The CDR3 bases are TGTGCCTGGAGTGGACTAGCGGAAGAGACCCAGTACTTC. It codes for CAWSGLAEETQYF.

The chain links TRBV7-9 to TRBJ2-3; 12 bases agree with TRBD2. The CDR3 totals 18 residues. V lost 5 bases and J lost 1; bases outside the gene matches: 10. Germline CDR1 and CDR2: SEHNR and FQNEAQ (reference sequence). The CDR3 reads CASSPSSGRATGTDTQYF. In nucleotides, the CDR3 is TGTGCCAGCAGCCCTTCTAGCGGGAGGGCCACGGGCACAGATACGCAGTATTTT.

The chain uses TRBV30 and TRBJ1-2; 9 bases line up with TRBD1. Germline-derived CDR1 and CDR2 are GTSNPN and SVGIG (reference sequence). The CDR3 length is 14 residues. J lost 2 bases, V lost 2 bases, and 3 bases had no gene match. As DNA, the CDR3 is TGTGCCTGGAGTCCAGGACAGGGGAACTATGGCTACACCTTC. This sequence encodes CAWSPGQGNYGYTF.

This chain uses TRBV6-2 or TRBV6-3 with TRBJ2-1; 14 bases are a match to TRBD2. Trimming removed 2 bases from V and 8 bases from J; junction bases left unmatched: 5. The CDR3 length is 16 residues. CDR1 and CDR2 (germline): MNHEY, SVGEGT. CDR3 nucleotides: TGTGCCAGCAGTTACCGACTAGCGGGAGGGGGCGATGAGCAGTTCTTC. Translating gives CASSYRLAGGGDEQFF.

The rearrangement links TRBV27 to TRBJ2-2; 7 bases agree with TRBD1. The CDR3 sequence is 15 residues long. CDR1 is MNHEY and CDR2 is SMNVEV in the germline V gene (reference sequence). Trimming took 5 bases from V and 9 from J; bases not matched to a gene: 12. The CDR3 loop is CASSRPGQITRELFF. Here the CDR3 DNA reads TGTGCCAGCAGTAGACCGGGACAGATTACGCGGGAGCTGTTTTTT.

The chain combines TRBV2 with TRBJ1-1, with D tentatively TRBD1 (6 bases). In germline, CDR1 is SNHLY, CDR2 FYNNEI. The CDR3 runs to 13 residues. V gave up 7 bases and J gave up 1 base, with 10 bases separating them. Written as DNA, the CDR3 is TGTGCCAGCACCATACAGGGGAACACTGAAGCTTTCTTT. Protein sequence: CASTIQGNTEAFF. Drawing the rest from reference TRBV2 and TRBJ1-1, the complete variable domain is EPEVTQTPSHQVTQMGQEVILRCVPISNHLYFYWYRQILGQKVEFLVSFYNNEISEKSEIFDDQFSVERPDGSNFTLKIRSTKLEDSAMYFCASTIQGNTEAFFGQGTRLTVV.

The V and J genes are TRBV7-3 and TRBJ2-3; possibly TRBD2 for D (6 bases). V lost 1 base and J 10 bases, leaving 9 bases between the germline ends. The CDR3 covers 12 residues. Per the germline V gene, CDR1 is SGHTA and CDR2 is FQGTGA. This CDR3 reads CASSLSGEAQYF. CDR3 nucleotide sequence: TGTGCCAGCAGCTTAAGCGGGGAGGCGCAGTATTTT.

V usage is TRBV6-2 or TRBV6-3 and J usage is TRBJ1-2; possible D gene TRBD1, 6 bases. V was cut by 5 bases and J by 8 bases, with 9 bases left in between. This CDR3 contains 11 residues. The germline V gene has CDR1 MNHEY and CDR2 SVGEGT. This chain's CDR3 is CASSTGRGYTF. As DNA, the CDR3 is TGTGCCAGCAGTACAGGGCGCGGCTACACCTTC.

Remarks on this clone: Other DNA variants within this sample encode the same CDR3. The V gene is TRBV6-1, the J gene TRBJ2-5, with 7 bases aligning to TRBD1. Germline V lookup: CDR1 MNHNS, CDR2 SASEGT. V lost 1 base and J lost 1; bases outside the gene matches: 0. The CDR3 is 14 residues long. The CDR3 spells CASSEGTGQETQYF. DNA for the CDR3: TGTGCCAGCAGTGAAGGGACAGGCCAAGAGACCCAGTACTTC.

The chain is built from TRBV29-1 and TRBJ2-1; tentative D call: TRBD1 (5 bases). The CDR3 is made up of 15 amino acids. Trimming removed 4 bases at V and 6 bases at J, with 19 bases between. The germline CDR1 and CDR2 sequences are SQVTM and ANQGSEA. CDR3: CSVGERGLFINEQFF. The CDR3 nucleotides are TGCAGCGTTGGGGAAAGGGGCCTCTTCATCAATGAGCAGTTCTTC.

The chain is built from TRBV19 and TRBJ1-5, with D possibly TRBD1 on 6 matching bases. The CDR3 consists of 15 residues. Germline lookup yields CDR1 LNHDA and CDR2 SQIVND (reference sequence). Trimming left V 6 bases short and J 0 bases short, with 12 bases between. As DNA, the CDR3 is TGTGCCAGTAGGGTGGGGACAAATAGCAATCAGCCCCAGCATTTT. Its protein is CASRVGTNSNQPQHF.

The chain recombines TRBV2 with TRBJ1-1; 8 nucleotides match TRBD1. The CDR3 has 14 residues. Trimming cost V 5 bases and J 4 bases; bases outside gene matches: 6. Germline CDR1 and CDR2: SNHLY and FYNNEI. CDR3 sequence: CASSIGQGSTEAFF. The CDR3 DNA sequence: TGTGCCAGCAGTATAGGACAGGGCAGCACTGAAGCTTTCTTT.

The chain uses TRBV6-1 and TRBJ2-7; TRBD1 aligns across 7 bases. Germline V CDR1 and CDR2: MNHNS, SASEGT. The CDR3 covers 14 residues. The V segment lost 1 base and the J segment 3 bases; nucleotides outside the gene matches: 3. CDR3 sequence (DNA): TGTGCCAGCAGTGAAGGACAGGGAAGCTACGAGCAGTACTTC. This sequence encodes CASSEGQGSYEQYF.

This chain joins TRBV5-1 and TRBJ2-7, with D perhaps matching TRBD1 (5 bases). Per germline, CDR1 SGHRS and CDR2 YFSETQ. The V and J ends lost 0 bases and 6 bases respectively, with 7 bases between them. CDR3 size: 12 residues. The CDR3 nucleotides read TGCGCCAGCAGCTTGGACAGGATCGAGCAGTACTTC. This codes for CASSLDRIEQYF.

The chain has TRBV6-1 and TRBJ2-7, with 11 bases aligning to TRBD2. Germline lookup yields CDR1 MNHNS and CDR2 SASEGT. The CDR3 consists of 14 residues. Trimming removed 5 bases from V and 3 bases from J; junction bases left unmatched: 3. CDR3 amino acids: CASSRGLADYEQYF. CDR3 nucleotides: TGTGCCAGCAGTAGGGGACTAGCGGACTACGAGCAGTACTTC.

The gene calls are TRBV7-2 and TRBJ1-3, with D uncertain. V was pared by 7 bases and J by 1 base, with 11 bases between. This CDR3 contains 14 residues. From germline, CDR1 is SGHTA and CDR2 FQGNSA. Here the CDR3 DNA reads TGTGCCAGCAAGTGGCTTTCTTCTGGAAACACCATATATTTT. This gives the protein CASKWLSSGNTIYF.

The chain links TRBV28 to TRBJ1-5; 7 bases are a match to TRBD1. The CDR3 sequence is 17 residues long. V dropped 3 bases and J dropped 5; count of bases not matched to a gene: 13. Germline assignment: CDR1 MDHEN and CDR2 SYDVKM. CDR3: CASSFWGQGEGYQPQHF. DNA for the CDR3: TGTGCCAGCAGTTTTTGGGGCCAGGGGGAAGGGTATCAGCCCCAGCATTTT.

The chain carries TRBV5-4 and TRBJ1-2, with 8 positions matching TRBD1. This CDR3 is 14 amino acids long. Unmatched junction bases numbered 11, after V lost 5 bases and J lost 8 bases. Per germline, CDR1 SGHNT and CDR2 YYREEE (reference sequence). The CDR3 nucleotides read TGTGCCAGCAGAAGCCTAGGGACAGGAGGCGGCTACACCTTC. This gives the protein CASRSLGTGGGYTF.

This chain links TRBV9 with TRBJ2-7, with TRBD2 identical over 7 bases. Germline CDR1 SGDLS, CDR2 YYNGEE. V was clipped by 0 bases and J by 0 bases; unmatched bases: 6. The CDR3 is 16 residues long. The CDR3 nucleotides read TGTGCCAGCAGCGTAGTGGCGGGAGCCCCCTCCTACGAGCAGTACTTC. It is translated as CASSVVAGAPSYEQYF.